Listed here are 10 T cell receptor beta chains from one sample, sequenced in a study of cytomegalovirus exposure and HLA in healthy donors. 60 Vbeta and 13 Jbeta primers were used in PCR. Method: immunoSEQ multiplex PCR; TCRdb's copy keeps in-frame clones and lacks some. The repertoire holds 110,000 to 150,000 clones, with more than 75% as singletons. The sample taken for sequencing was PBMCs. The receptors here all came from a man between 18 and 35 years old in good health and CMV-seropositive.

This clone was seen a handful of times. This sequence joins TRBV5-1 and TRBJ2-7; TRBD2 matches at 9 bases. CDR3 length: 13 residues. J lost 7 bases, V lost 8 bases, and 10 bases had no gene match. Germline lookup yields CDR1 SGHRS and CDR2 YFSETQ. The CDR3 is CASSTSGYEEQYF. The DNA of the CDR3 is TGCGCCAGTTCGACTAGCGGTTATGAGGAGCAGTACTTC. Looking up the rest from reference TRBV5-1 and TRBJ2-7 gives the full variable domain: KAGVTQTPRYLIKTRGQQVTLSCSPISGHRSVSWYQQTPGQGLQFLFEYFSETQRNKGNFPGRFSGRQFSNSRSEMNVSTLELGDSALYLCASSTSGYEEQYFGPGTRLTVT.

CDR3 sequence (DNA): TGTGCCAGCAGTTACTCAAGCGGCCGTTCCTACGAGCAGTACTTC. It encodes CASSYSSGRSYEQYF. This chain joins TRBV6-5 and TRBJ2-7; D may be TRBD2 (5 bases). Germline V lookup: CDR1 MNHEY, CDR2 SVGAGI. V shed 0 bases and J shed 1 base, with 10 bases lying between them. The CDR3 covers 15 residues.

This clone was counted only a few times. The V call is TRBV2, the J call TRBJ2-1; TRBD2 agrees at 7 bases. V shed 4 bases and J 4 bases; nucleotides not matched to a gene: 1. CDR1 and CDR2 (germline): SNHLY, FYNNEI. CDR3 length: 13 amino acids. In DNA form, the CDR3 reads TGTGCCAGCAGTGGGGAGGGGTACAATGAGCAGTTCTTC. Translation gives CASSGEGYNEQFF.

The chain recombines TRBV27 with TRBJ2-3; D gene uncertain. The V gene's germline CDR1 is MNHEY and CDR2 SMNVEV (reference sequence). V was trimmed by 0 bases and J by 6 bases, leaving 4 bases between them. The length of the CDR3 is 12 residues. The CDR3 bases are TGTGCCAGCAGTTTATCGAGGGATACGCAGTATTTT. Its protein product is CASSLSRDTQYF.

The CDR3 loop is CASSLPSGAYSYEQYF. For the CDR3, the DNA is TGTGCCAGCAGCTTGCCTAGCGGGGCCTACTCCTACGAGCAGTACTTC. This chain connects TRBV5-6 to TRBJ2-7; the match to TRBD2 covers 9 bases. The CDR3 has 16 amino acids. V shed 1 base, J shed 0 bases, and the junction held 5 bases outside the gene matches. Germline CDR1 is SGHDT and CDR2 is YYEEEE.

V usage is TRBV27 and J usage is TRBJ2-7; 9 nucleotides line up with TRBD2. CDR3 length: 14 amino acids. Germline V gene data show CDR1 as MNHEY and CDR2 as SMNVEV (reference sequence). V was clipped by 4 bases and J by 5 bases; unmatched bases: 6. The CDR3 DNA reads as TGTGCCAGCAGTTCGGCGGGAGGGCCCCACGAGCAGTACTTC. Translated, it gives CASSSAGGPHEQYF.

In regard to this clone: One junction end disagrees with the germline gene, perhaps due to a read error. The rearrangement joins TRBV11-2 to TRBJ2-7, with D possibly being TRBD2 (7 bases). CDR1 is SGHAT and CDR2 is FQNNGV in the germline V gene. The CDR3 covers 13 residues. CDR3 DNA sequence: TGTGCCAGCAGCCTCCCCTCTGGGGGGGCCCTCCTTTTC. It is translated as CASSLPSGGALLF. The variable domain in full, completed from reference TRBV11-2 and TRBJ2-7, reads EAGVAQSPRYKIIEKRQSVAFWCNPISGHATLYWYQQILGQGPKLLIQFQNNGVVDDSQLPKDRFSAERLKGVDSTLKIQPAKLEDSAVYLCASSLPSGGALLFGPGTRLTVT.

The CDR3 sequence: CASSRGQGNGELFF. In nucleotides, the CDR3 is TGCGCCAGCAGCCGCGGACAGGGGAACGGGGAGCTGTTTTTT. V gene TRBV4-1 combines with J gene TRBJ2-2, with TRBD1 matching over 9 bases. The germline gives CDR1 MGHRA, CDR2 YSYEKL. The CDR3 is 14 residues long. After removal of 4 bases from V and 7 bases from J, the junction contained 4 bases not matched to a gene.

CDR3 residues: CASSGGQGVGQFF. DNA of the CDR3: TGTGCCAGCAGTGGGGGACAGGGAGTTGGACAGTTCTTC. The chain couples TRBV27 to TRBJ2-1; 9 positions agree with TRBD1. V dropped 5 bases and J dropped 13; count of bases not matched to a gene: 9. Germline-derived CDR1 and CDR2 are MNHEY and SMNVEV (reference sequence). This CDR3 spans 13 amino acids.

The CDR3 sequence is CASSYDRTGGYQPQHF. The CDR3 nucleotides are TGTGCCAGCAGCTATGACCGGACAGGGGGTTATCAGCCCCAGCATTTT. The chain has TRBV28 and TRBJ1-5; 10 bases align to TRBD1. The CDR3 spans 16 residues. Losses at the gene ends were 6 bases for V and 5 bases for J; bases not matched to a gene: 10. CDR1 is MDHEN, CDR2 SYDVKM, per germline.